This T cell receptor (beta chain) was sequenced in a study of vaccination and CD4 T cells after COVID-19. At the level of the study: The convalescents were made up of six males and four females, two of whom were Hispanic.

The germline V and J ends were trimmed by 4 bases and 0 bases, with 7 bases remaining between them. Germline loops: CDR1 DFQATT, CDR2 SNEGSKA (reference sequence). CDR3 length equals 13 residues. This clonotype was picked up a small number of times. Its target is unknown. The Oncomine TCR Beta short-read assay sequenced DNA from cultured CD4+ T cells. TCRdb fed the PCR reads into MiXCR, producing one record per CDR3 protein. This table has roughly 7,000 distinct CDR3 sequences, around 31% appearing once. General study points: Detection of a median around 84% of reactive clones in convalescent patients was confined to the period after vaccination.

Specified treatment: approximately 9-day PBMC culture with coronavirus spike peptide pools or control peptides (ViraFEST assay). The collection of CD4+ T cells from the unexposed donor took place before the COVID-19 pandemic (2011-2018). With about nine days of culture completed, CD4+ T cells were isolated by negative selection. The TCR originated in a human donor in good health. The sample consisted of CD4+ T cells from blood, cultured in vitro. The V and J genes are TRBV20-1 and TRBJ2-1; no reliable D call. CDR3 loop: CSATSRSYNEQFF. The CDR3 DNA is TGCAGTGCTACATCCCGCTCCTACAATGAGCAGTTCTTC.